This TCR beta chain was identified during a study of T cells after yellow fever vaccination. For the study at large: Low-cell-number fractions underwent preparation using SMART-Seq v4 Ultra Low Input.

There are many counts of this clonotype. Its matching antigen is unknown. Trimming at V came to 2 bases and at J to 4 bases, leaving 0 bases not matched to a gene. Germline lookup yields CDR1 DFQATT and CDR2 SNEGSKA (reference sequence). The CDR3 runs 14 residues. TCRdb re-called the 5' RACE reads with MiXCR, one entry per CDR3 protein. This sample carries a few hundred thousand distinct CDR3 sequences, over 3.5% of them seen once, and the ten largest clones take 20% to 25%. Study outcomes and limitations: Most clones from primary vaccination resurfaced after the booster (roughly 96% CD4, approximately 87% CD8).

The sample consisted of PBMCs, taken 5 days after the yellow fever booster vaccination. The gene calls are TRBV20-1 and TRBJ2-1; TRBD2 aligns across 12 bases. The source of this sequence is a man aged 18 to 29 who received the YFV17D yellow fever vaccine. CDR3: CSARLAGGYNEQFF. The CDR3 DNA reads TGCAGTGCTAGACTAGCGGGGGGGTACAATGAGCAGTTCTTC.